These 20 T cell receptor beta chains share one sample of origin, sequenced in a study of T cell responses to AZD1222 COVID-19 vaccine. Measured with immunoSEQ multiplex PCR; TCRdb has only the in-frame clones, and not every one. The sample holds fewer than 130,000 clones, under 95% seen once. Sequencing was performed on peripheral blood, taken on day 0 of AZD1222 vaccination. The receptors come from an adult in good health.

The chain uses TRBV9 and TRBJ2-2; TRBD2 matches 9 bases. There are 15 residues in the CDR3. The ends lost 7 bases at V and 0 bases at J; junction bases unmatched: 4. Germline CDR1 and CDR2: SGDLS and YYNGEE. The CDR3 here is CASSKRGANTGELFF. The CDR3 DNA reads TGTGCCAGCTCTAAGCGGGGGGCGAACACCGGGGAGCTGTTTTTT.

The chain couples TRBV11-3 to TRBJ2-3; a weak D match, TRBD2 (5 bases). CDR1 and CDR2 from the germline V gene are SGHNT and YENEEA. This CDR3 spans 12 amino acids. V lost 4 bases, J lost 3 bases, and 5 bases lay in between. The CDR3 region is CASSSGTDTQYF. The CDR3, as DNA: TGTGCCAGCAGCTCGGGGACAGATACGCAGTATTTT.

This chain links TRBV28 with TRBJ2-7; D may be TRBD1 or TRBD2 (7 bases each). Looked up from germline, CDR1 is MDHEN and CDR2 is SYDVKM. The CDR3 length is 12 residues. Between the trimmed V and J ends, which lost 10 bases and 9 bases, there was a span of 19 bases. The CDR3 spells CAIHSQGGVQYF. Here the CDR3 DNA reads TGTGCCATCCACTCCCAGGGGGGGGTGCAGTACTTC.

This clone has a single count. The CDR3 DNA is TGTGCCAGTAGTATCACTAGCGGACCCTACAATGAGCAGTTCTTC. It specifies CASSITSGPYNEQFF. This rearrangement joins TRBV19 to TRBJ2-1, with 8 bases lining up with TRBD2. Germline assignment: CDR1 LNHDA and CDR2 SQIVND (reference sequence). Losses at the gene ends were 3 bases for V and 2 bases for J; bases not matched to a gene: 3. The CDR3 spans 15 residues.

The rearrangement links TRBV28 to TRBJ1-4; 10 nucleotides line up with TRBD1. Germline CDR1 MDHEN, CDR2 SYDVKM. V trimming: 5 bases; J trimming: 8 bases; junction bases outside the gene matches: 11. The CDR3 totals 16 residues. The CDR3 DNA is TGTGCCAGCAGTAGTTCGGTGGGACAGGGGAGGGAAAAACTGTTTTTT. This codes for CASSSSVGQGREKLFF.

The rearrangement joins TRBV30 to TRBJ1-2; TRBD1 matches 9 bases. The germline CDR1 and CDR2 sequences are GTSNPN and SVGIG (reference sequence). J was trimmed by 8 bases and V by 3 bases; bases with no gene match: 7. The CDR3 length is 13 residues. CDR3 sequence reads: CAWSLQGAGGYTF. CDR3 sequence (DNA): TGTGCCTGGAGCCTACAGGGGGCTGGAGGCTACACCTTC. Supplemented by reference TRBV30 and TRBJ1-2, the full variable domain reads SQTIHQWPATLVQPVGSPLSLECTVEGTSNPNLYWYRQAAGRGLQLLFYSVGIGQISSEVPQNLSASRPQDRQFILSSKKLLLSDSGFYLCAWSLQGAGGYTFGSGTRLTVV.

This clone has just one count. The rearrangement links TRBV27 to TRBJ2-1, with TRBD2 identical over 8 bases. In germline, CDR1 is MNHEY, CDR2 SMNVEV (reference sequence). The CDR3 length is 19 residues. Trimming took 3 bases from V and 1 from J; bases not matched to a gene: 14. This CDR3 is CASSLTSGGRVGSYNEQFF. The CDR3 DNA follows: TGTGCCAGCAGTTTGACCAGCGGGGGCAGGGTAGGGTCCTACAATGAGCAGTTCTTC.

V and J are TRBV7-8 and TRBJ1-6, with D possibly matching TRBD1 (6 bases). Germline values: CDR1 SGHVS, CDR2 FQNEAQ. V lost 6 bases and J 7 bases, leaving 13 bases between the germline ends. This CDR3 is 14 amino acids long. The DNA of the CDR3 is TGTGCCAGCAGTTCAAGACAGGCAAATTCACCCCTCCACTTT. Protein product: CASSSRQANSPLHF.

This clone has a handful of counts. CDR3 coding DNA: TGTGCCAGCAGTCTTGGTCTTCCCCAACAGGCCAGCTCCTACGAGCAGTACTTC. It yields the protein CASSLGLPQQASSYEQYF. The genes are TRBV6-6 and TRBJ2-7; a weak D match, TRBD1 (5 bases). V was pared by 5 bases and J by 0 bases, with 23 bases between. Germline CDR1 and CDR2: MNHNY and SVGAGI (reference sequence). This CDR3 is built from 18 residues.

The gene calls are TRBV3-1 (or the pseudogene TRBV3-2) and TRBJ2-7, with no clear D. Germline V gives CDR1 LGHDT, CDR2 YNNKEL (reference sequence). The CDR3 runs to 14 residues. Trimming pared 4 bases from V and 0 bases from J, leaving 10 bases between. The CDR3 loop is CASSRGYSSYEQYF. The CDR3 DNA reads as TGTGCCAGCAGCCGTGGATACAGCTCCTACGAGCAGTACTTC.

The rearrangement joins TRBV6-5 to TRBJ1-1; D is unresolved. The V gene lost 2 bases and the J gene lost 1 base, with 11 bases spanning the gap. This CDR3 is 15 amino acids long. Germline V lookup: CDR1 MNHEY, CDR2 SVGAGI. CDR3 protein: CASSYRGWENTEAFF. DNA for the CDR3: TGTGCCAGCAGTTACCGCGGCTGGGAGAACACTGAAGCTTTCTTT.

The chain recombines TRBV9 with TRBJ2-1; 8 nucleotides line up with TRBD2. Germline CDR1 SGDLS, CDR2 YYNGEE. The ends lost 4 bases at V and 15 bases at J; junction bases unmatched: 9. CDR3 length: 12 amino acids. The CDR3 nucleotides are TGTGCCAGCAGCCCAGGACTAGCCTCCCCGTTCTTC. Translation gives CASSPGLASPFF. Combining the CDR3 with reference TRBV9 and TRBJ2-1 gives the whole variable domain DSGVTQTPKHLITATGQRVTLRCSPRSGDLSVYWYQQSLDQGLQFLIQYYNGEERAKGNILERFSAQQFPDLHSELNLSSLELGDSALYFCASSPGLASPFFGPGTRLTVL.

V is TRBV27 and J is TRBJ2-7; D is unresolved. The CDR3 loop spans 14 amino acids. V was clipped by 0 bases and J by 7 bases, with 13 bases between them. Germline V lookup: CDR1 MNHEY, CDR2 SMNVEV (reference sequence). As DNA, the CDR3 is TGTGCCAGCAGTTTATCCCTAAGGTTCTGGGAGCAGTACTTC. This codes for CASSLSLRFWEQYF.

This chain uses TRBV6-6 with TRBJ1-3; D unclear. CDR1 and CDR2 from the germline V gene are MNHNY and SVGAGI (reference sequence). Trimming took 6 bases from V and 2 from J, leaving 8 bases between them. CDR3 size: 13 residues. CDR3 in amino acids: CASSPSPGNTIYF. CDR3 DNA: TGTGCCAGCAGCCCTAGCCCTGGAAACACCATATATTTT.

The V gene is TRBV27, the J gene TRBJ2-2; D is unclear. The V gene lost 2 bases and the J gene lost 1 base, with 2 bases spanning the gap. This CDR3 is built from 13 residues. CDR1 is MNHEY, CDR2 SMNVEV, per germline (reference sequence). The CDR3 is CASSLMNTGELFF. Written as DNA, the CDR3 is TGTGCCAGCAGTTTAATGAACACCGGGGAGCTGTTTTTT.

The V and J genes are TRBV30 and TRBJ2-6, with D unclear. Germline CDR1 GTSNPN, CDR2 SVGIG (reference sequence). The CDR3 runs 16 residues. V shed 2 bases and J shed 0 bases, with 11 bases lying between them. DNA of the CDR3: TGTGCCTGGAGTCCGGACGTTCCCTCTGGGGCCAACGTCCTGACTTTC. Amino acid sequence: CAWSPDVPSGANVLTF.

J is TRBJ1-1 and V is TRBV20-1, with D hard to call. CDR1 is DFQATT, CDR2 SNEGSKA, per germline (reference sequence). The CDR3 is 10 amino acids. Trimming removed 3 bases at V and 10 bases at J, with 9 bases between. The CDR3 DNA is TGCAGTGCTAGGGGCAAGGGAGCTTTCTTT. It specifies CSARGKGAFF.

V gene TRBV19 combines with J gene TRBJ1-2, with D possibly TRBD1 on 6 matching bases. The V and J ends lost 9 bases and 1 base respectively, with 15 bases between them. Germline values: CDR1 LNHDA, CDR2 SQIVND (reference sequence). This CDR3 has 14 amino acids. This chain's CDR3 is CASTPGTHNYGYTF. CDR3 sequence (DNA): TGTGCCAGCACCCCCGGGACACATAACTATGGCTACACCTTC.

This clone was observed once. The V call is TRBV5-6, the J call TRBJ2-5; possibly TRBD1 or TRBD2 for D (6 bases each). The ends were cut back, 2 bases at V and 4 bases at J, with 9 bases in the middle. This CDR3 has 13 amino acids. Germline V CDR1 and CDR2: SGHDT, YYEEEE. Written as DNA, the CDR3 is TGTGCCAGCAGCTTAGGGGGAGGAGAGACCCAGTACTTC. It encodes CASSLGGGETQYF.

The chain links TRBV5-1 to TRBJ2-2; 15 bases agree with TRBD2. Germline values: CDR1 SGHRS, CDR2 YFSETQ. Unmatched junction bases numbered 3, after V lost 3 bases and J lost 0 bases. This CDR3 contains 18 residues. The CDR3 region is CASSWRTSGGANTGELFF. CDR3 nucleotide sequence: TGCGCCAGCAGCTGGAGGACTAGCGGGGGGGCGAACACCGGGGAGCTGTTTTTT.